This passage covers 25 T cell receptor beta chains from one sample sequenced in a study of regulatory T cells in long-lasting Graves disease. Combining iRepertoire HTBI primers with Arm-PCR of CDR3 regions, the authors built TCR beta libraries. Each CDR3 protein is one row after TCRdb ran MiXCR on the multiplex PCR reads. The repertoire holds approximately 490,000 distinct CDR3 sequences, with about 16% as singletons. The time point was: newly diagnosed GD, antithyroid drugs for less than 3 months. The authors made the TCR library using RNA they extracted from PBMCs. This sample also belongs to another study, concerning T cells in Graves' hyperthyroidism and ophthalmopathy.

This sample comprised peripheral blood mononuclear cells (PBMCs), obtained at new diagnosis, from a patient treated with antithyroid drugs. These receptor sequences come from a man in his forties with Graves disease.

The gene calls are TRBV20-1 and TRBJ2-1; no clear D gene. Germline CDR1 is DFQATT and CDR2 is SNEGSKA (reference sequence). The CDR3 totals 14 residues. Trimming shortened V by 3 bases and J by 1 base, and 10 bases separated the two germline ends. The CDR3 loop reads CSARLDLSYNEQFF. Here the CDR3 DNA reads TGCAGTGCTAGGTTGGACCTGTCCTACAATGAGCAGTTCTTC.

The chain has TRBV6-5 and TRBJ2-3; D gene unclear. Looked up from germline, CDR1 is MNHEY and CDR2 is SVGAGI. V was shortened by 3 bases and J by 6 bases, with 7 bases between the two germline ends. The CDR3 loop spans 12 amino acids. This CDR3 is CASSYGLDTQYF. The CDR3 coding sequence is TGTGCCAGCAGTTATGGCCTGGATACGCAGTATTTT.

This clonotype was counted many times. The chain links TRBV27 to TRBJ2-5, with D perhaps being TRBD1 or TRBD2 (5 bases each). The CDR3 totals 15 residues. Per the germline V gene, CDR1 is MNHEY and CDR2 is SMNVEV (reference sequence). V was trimmed by 5 bases and J by 7 bases, leaving 20 bases between them. Here the CDR3 DNA reads TGTGCCAGCAGTCCGCCGGGACCCTTGACGAGGACCCAGTACTTC. Translating gives CASSPPGPLTRTQYF.

Notes on this clonotype: Being one base from a much bigger clone, this may be a read error. V usage is TRBV11-3 and J usage is TRBJ2-1, with TRBD2 as a possible D gene (5 bases). Germline CDR1 SGHNT, CDR2 YENEEA. V was shortened by 3 bases and J by 7 bases, with 16 bases between the two germline ends. CDR3 length: 15 residues. CDR3 nucleotide sequence: TGTGCCAGCAGCTTGGGCCGGGATTCCGTGAATGAGCAGTTCTTC. It translates to CASSLGRDSVNEQFF.

This clonotype was picked up many times. This sequence joins TRBV20-1 and TRBJ2-7; D possibly corresponds to TRBD2 (6 bases). This CDR3 has 15 residues. V lost 2 bases, J lost 6 bases, and 20 bases lay in between. Germline values: CDR1 DFQATT, CDR2 SNEGSKA (reference sequence). CDR3 protein: CSARIPGTEEAEQYF. The CDR3 DNA reads as TGCAGTGCTAGAATACCCGGGACTGAAGAGGCCGAGCAGTACTTC.

The sample holds many counts of this clonotype. The chain is built from TRBV20-1 and TRBJ2-3; no clear D. Germline V gives CDR1 DFQATT, CDR2 SNEGSKA (reference sequence). V lost 0 bases, J lost 2 bases, and 9 bases lay in between. This CDR3 spans 14 amino acids. This CDR3 is CSARDLTATDTQYF. Written as DNA, the CDR3 is TGCAGTGCTAGAGATTTGACCGCCACAGATACGCAGTATTTT.

The CDR3 nucleotides are TGTGCCAGTAGTTCCCCTAGCGGCTTTTACTACAATGAGCAGTTCTTC. Amino acid sequence: CASSSPSGFYYNEQFF. This chain connects TRBV19 to TRBJ2-1, with 7 bases lining up with TRBD2. Germline V gene sequence: CDR1 LNHDA, CDR2 SQIVND (reference sequence). V was clipped by 5 bases and J by 3 bases; unmatched bases: 10. The CDR3 totals 16 residues.

This clonotype showed up just a few times. The rearrangement joins TRBV3-1 to TRBJ1-6; no clear D. Trimming stripped 1 base from V and 7 bases from J, with 8 bases between. CDR3 length equals 14 residues. CDR1 LGHDT and CDR2 YNNKEL come from the germline V gene (reference sequence). DNA for the CDR3: TGTGCCAGCAGCCAAGTGGAAGGGAATTCACCCCTCCACTTT. It specifies CASSQVEGNSPLHF.

This chain's CDR3 is CASSLDGGASTDTQYF. The CDR3 coding sequence is TGCGCCAGCAGCTTGGATGGCGGGGCTAGCACAGATACGCAGTATTTT. V is TRBV5-1 and J is TRBJ2-3; weak D call: TRBD2 (6 bases). Germline V gene sequence: CDR1 SGHRS, CDR2 YFSETQ. The CDR3 runs 16 residues. Trimming pared 0 bases from V and 0 bases from J, leaving 11 bases between.

This clonotype was detected ten times or more. The chain has TRBV24-1 and TRBJ2-1, with TRBD1 matching over 8 bases. This CDR3 is built from 15 residues. V was pared by 1 base and J by 2 bases, with 0 bases of the junction left unmatched. Germline values: CDR1 KGHDR, CDR2 SFDVKD. The CDR3 here is CATSDLQGAYNEQFF. CDR3 in DNA: TGTGCCACCAGTGATTTACAGGGGGCCTACAATGAGCAGTTCTTC.

In this sample, this clonotype turned up a few times. This chain joins TRBV29-1 and TRBJ2-2, with 9 positions matching TRBD2. Trimming removed 8 bases from V and 10 bases from J; junction bases left unmatched: 14. Germline lookup yields CDR1 SQVTM and CDR2 ANQGSEA. There are 14 residues in the CDR3. This chain's CDR3 is CSPSGLAYFLELFF. The CDR3 DNA follows: TGCAGCCCGTCCGGACTAGCGTATTTTTTGGAGCTGTTTTTT.

The V and J genes are TRBV20-1 and TRBJ2-3; 9 bases agree with TRBD2. Germline lookup yields CDR1 DFQATT and CDR2 SNEGSKA (reference sequence). The CDR3 has 15 residues. Trimming cost V 1 base and J 6 bases; bases outside gene matches: 8. CDR3 amino acids: CSARGWREGRDTQYF. CDR3 DNA sequence: TGCAGTGCTAGAGGTTGGCGGGAGGGCCGGGATACGCAGTATTTT.

This clonotype was counted many times. The chain couples TRBV11-2 to TRBJ2-5, with D perhaps assigned TRBD1 or TRBD2 (5 bases each). Trimming removed 0 bases at V and 14 bases at J, with 13 bases between. The CDR3 runs to 12 residues. Germline V gene sequence: CDR1 SGHAT, CDR2 FQNNGV. CDR3 in amino acids: CASSLDGTILYF. The CDR3 coding sequence is TGTGCCAGCAGCTTAGATGGGACCATCCTTTACTTC.

This clonotype was seen at least ten times. The rearrangement links TRBV20-1 to TRBJ2-3; D is unresolved. The CDR3 has 11 amino acids. The ends were cut back, 4 bases at V and 4 bases at J, with 6 bases in the middle. CDR1 DFQATT and CDR2 SNEGSKA come from the germline V gene (reference sequence). The chain's CDR3 is CSAKVADTQYF. CDR3 bases: TGCAGTGCTAAAGTGGCAGATACGCAGTATTTT.

This clonotype showed up many times. The chain employs TRBV11-2 and TRBJ2-7; no clear D gene. Germline lookup yields CDR1 SGHAT and CDR2 FQNNGV. This CDR3 region has 17 residues. V gave up 0 bases and J gave up 0 bases, with 15 bases separating them. CDR3 sequence: CASSLDVQAGSSYEQYF. The DNA of the CDR3 is TGTGCCAGCAGCTTAGACGTCCAGGCTGGTAGCTCCTACGAGCAGTACTTC.

The sample holds many counts of this clonotype. For the CDR3, the DNA is TGTGCCTGGAGCCCGGGACGGGGGATGACCGGGGAGCTGTTTTTT. This encodes CAWSPGRGMTGELFF. V and J are TRBV30 and TRBJ2-2, with D perhaps matching TRBD2 (6 bases). Germline CDR1 is GTSNPN and CDR2 is SVGIG (reference sequence). V was pared by 3 bases and J by 5 bases, with 16 bases between. The length of the CDR3 is 15 residues.

This clonotype was recorded at least ten times. Here the CDR3 reads CASSLLGTTYEQYF. The CDR3, as DNA: TGTGCCAGCAGTCTTCTGGGCACAACCTACGAGCAGTACTTC. The chain has TRBV6-1 and TRBJ2-7; D gene uncertain. V was shortened by 5 bases and J by 2 bases, with 13 bases between the two germline ends. CDR1 and CDR2 (germline): MNHNS, SASEGT. CDR3 size: 14 residues.

This clonotype was picked up many times. This chain joins TRBV28 and TRBJ2-3, with 10 bases that match TRBD1. Germline CDR1 is MDHEN and CDR2 is SYDVKM. V lost 6 bases to trimming and J lost 8 bases; unmatched junction nucleotides: 5. The CDR3 length is 13 residues. CDR3 loop: CASRGTGVATQYF. In DNA form, the CDR3 reads TGTGCCAGCAGAGGGACAGGGGTAGCTACGCAGTATTTT.

This clonotype was picked up a small number of times. This chain joins TRBV12-3 or TRBV12-4 and TRBJ2-3, with D unresolved. CDR3 length: 16 amino acids. V was clipped by 1 base and J by 1 base, with 12 bases between them. The CDR3 loop reads CASSLEVARGTDTQYF. The CDR3 DNA sequence: TGTGCCAGCAGTTTAGAGGTCGCTAGGGGCACAGATACGCAGTATTTT.

The V and J genes are TRBV7-3 and TRBJ1-3; maybe TRBD1 (6 bases). V was clipped by 7 bases and J by 0 bases, with 22 bases between them. The CDR3 consists of 18 residues. CDR1 and CDR2 from the germline V gene are SGHTA and FQGTGA. The CDR3 spells CASTSFSRDTNSGNTIYF. In DNA form, the CDR3 reads TGTGCCAGCACCTCCTTTAGCCGGGACACCAACTCTGGAAACACCATATATTTT.

The table lists this clonotype with many counts. CDR3 sequence reads: CGSSGTISNQPQHF. The CDR3 coding sequence is TGTGGTTCATCCGGGACAATTAGCAATCAGCCCCAGCATTTT. V and J are TRBV28 and TRBJ1-5, with D possibly being TRBD1 (6 bases). Germline V gene sequence: CDR1 MDHEN, CDR2 SYDVKM. The length of the CDR3 is 14 residues.

The gene calls are TRBV28 and TRBJ2-1, with 7 positions matching TRBD2. Trimming cost V 3 bases and J 5 bases; bases outside gene matches: 7. Per germline, CDR1 MDHEN and CDR2 SYDVKM. This CDR3 spans 15 amino acids. The CDR3 DNA reads as TGTGCCAGCAGTTTGGATCCCAGCGGGAACAATGAGCAGTTCTTC. This gives the protein CASSLDPSGNNEQFF. The variable domain in full, completed from reference TRBV28 and TRBJ2-1, reads DVKVTQSSRYLVKRTGEKVFLECVQDMDHENMFWYRQDPGLGLRLIYFSYDVKMKEKGDIPEGYSVSREKKERFSLILESASTNQTSMYLCASSLDPSGNNEQFFGPGTRLTVL.

The CDR3 DNA reads as TGCAGCGTTGCAGGGTTAGGTGAAAAACTGTTTTTT. It encodes CSVAGLGEKLFF. V and J are TRBV29-1 and TRBJ1-4, with a weak D call TRBD1 (5 bases). Per germline, CDR1 SQVTM and CDR2 ANQGSEA. Trimming removed 4 bases from V and 7 bases from J, with 10 bases in between. The CDR3 consists of 12 residues. Using reference TRBV29-1 and TRBJ1-4 for the parts outside the CDR3, the full variable domain is SAVISQKPSRDICQRGTSLTIQCQVDSQVTMMFWYRQQPGQSLTLIATANQGSEATYESGFVIDKFPISRPNLTFSTLTVSNMSPEDSSIYLCSVAGLGEKLFFGSGTQLSVL.

Worth noting for this clonotype: A much larger clonotype is one base distant, so this may be a read error. This chain links TRBV24-1 with TRBJ2-5; the D gene is possibly TRBD1 (6 bases). Germline assignment: CDR1 KGHDR and CDR2 SFDVKD. The CDR3 contains 16 residues. CDR3 residues: CATSNLQGRGPETQYF. CDR3 DNA: TGTGCCACCAGTAATTTGCAAGGCAGGGGTCCAGAGACCCAGTACTTC.

CDR3 sequence reads: CASSQEARTEIIMNTEAFF. The CDR3 DNA follows: TGTGCCAGCAGCCAAGAGGCGCGGACAGAAATAATAATGAACACTGAAGCTTTCTTT. The chain has TRBV4-2 and TRBJ1-1, with D possibly matching TRBD1 (6 bases). V was clipped by 0 bases and J by 0 bases, with 20 bases between them. Looked up from germline, CDR1 is LGHNA and CDR2 is YNFKEQ. The CDR3 is made up of 19 amino acids.